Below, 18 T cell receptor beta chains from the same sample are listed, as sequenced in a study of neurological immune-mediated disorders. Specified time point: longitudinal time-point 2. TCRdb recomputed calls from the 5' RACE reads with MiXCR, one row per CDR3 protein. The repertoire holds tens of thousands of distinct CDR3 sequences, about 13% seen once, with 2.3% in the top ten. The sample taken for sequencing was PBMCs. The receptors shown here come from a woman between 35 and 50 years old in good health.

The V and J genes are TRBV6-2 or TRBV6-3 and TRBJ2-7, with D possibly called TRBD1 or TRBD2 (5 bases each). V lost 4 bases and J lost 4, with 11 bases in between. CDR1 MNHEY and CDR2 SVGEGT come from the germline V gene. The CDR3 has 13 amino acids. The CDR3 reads CASSSHGGYEQYF. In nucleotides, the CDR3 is TGTGCCAGCAGTTCCCATGGGGGTTACGAGCAGTACTTC.

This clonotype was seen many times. In DNA form, the CDR3 reads TGTGCCTGTACAGGGGAGGAGAGCTATGGCTACACCTTC. Its translation is CACTGEESYGYTF. J is TRBJ1-2 and V is TRBV30; 7 nucleotides agree with TRBD1. The CDR3 covers 13 residues. Trimming took 6 bases from V and 4 from J; bases not matched to a gene: 8. The germline V gene has CDR1 GTSNPN and CDR2 SVGIG (reference sequence).

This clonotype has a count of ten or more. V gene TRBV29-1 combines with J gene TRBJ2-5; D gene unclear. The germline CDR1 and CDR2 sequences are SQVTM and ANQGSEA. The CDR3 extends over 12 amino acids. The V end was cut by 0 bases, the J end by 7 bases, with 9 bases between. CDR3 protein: CSVEDRPLTQYF. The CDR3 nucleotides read TGCAGCGTTGAAGATCGGCCGTTGACCCAGTACTTC.

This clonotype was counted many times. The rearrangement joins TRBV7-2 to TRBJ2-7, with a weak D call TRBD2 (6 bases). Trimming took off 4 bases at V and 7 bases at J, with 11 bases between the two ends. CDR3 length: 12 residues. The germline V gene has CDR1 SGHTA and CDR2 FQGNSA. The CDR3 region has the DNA TGTGCCAGCAGCTCGGCGGGGCGGGAGCAGTACTTC. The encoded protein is CASSSAGREQYF.

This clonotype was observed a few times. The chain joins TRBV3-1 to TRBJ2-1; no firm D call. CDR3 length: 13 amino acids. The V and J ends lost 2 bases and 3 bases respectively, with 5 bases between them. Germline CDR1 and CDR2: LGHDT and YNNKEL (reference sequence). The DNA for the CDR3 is TGTGCCAGCAGCCAAAGACACTACAATGAGCAGTTCTTC. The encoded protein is CASSQRHYNEQFF.

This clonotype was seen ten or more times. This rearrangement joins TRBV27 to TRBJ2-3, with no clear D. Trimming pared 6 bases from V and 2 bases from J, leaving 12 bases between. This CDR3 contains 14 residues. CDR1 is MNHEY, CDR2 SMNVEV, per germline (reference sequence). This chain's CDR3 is CASRLTVNTDTQYF. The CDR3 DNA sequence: TGTGCCAGCAGGCTCACAGTTAACACAGATACGCAGTATTTT.

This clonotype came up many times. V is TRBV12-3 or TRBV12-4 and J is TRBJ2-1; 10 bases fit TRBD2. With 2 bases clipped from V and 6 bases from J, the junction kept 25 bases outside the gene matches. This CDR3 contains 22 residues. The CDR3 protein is CASSLFLRGGLAVIDRGNEQFF. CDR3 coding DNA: TGTGCCAGCAGTTTATTTTTAAGGGGCGGACTAGCGGTTATAGACCGGGGCAATGAGCAGTTCTTC.

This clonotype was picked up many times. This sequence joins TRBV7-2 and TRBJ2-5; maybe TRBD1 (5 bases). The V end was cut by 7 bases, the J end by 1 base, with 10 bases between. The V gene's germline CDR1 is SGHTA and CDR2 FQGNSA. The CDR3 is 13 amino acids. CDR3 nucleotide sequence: TGTGCCAGCACCCGGACACTCCAAGAGACCCAGTACTTC. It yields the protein CASTRTLQETQYF.

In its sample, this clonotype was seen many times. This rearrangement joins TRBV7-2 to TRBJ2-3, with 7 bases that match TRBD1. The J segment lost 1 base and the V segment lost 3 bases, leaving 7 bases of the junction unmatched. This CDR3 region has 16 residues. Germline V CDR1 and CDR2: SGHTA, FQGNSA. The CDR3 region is CASSLGQTRGTDTQYF. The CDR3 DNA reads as TGTGCCAGCAGCTTGGGACAGACAAGGGGCACAGATACGCAGTATTTT.

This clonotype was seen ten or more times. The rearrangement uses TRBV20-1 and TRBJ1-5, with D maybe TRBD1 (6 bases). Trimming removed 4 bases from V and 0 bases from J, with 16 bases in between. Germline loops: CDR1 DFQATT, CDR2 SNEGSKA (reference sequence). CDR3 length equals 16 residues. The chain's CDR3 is CSATQGGGFSNQPQHF. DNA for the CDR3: TGCAGTGCTACACAGGGCGGAGGTTTTAGCAATCAGCCCCAGCATTTT.

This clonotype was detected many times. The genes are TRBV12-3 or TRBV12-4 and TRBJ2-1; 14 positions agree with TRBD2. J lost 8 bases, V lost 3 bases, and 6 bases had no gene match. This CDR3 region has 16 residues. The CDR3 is CASSLMGTSGSYEQFF. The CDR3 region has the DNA TGTGCCAGCAGTTTGATGGGGACTAGCGGGAGCTATGAGCAGTTCTTC.

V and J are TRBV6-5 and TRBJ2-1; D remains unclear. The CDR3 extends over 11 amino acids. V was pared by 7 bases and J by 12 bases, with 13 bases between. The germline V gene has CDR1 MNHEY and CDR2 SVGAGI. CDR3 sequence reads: CASTSVGLQFF. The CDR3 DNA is TGTGCCAGCACCTCGGTGGGATTGCAGTTCTTC.

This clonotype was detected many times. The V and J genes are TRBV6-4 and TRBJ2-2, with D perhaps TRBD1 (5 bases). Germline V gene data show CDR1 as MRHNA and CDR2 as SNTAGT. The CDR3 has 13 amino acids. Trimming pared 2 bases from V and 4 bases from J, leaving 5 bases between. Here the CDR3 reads CASSDRGTGELFF. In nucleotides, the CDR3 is TGTGCCAGCAGTGACAGGGGCACCGGGGAGCTGTTTTTT.

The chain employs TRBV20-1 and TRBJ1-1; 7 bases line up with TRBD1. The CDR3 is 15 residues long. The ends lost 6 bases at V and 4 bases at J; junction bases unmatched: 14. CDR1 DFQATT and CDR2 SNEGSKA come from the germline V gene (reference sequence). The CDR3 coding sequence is TGCAGTGCAAACGCCCCGGGACAGTTCTCCACTGAAGCTTTCTTT. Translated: CSANAPGQFSTEAFF.

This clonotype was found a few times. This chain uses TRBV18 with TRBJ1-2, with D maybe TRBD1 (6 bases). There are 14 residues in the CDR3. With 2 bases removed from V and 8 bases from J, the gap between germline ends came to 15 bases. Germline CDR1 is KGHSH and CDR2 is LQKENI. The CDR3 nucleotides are TGTGCCAGCTCACCAGGGGGCTCTGGTCGAGGCTACACCTTC. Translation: CASSPGGSGRGYTF.

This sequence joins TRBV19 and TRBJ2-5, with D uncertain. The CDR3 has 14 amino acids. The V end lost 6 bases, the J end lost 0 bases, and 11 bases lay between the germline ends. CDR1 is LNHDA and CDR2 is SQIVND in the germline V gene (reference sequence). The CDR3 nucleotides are TGTGCCAGTAGGGAACTTCAGGACCAAGAGACCCAGTACTTC. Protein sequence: CASRELQDQETQYF.

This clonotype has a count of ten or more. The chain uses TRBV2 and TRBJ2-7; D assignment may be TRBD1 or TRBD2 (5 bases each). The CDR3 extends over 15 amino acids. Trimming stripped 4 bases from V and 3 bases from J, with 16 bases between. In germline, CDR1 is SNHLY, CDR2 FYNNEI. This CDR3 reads CASSADLGPDYEQYF. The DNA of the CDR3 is TGTGCCAGCAGTGCGGACTTGGGACCAGACTACGAGCAGTACTTC.

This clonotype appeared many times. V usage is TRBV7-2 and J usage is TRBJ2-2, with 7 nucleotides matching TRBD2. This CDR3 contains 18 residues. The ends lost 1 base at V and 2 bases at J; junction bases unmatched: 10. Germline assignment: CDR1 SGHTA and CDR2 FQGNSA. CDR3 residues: CASSLGGRRLANTGELFF. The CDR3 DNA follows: TGTGCCAGCAGCTTAGGGGGGAGGCGACTAGCTAACACCGGGGAGCTGTTTTTT.